These 21 T cell receptor beta chains came from one sample sequenced in a study of vaccination effects on CD4 cells after COVID-19. For these receptors, no antigen is known. Viral peptide pool expansion of antigen-specific CD4+ T cells preceded sequencing in the ViraFEST assay. Having been cultured for ten to eleven days, the cells underwent CD4+ T cell isolation. Using immunoSEQ multiplex PCR, the repertoire was profiled, and TCRdb retains in-frame clones only, with some absent. The sample yields 55,000 to 65,000 clones, approximately 80% seen once. The sample was CD4+ T cells from PBMCs cultured with HCoV-229E spike peptides, taken before COVID-19 vaccination. The source of these receptors is a human donor who received a COVID-19 vaccine.

This clone was detected only a few times. The chain carries TRBV3-1 (or the pseudogene TRBV3-2) and TRBJ2-2; a weak D match, TRBD2 (5 bases). Germline V gene data show CDR1 as LGHDT and CDR2 as YNNKEL (reference sequence). Trimming removed 4 bases at V and 4 bases at J, with 16 bases between. The CDR3 runs 16 residues. In nucleotides, the CDR3 is TGTGCCAGCAGCCCCCTCGAGGGTTGGGTCACCGGGGAGCTGTTTTTT. Translated, it gives CASSPLEGWVTGELFF.

The chain combines TRBV2 with TRBJ2-3, with no clear D. CDR1 is SNHLY and CDR2 is FYNNEI in the germline V gene. CDR3 length: 12 amino acids. Trimming took 2 bases from V and 7 from J, leaving 7 bases between them. CDR3 bases: TGTGCCAGCAGTGAACAAGGGAATACGCAGTATTTT. It is translated as CASSEQGNTQYF. Variable domain in full (rest from reference TRBV2 and TRBJ2-3): EPEVTQTPSHQVTQMGQEVILRCVPISNHLYFYWYRQILGQKVEFLVSFYNNEISEKSEIFDDQFSVERPDGSNFTLKIRSTKLEDSAMYFCASSEQGNTQYFGPGTRLTVL.

The chain links TRBV11-2 to TRBJ2-1, with D unclear. The CDR3 totals 15 residues. The V gene lost 1 base and the J gene lost 7 bases, with 14 bases spanning the gap. Per the germline V gene, CDR1 is SGHAT and CDR2 is FQNNGV. The CDR3 loop is CASSLGPPSGNEQFF. The CDR3 region has the DNA TGTGCCAGCAGCTTAGGCCCTCCATCTGGGAATGAGCAGTTCTTC.

V is TRBV27 and J is TRBJ2-3; possibly TRBD1 or TRBD2 for D (5 bases each). Trimming left V 5 bases short and J 0 bases short, with 18 bases between. Germline CDR1 MNHEY, CDR2 SMNVEV (reference sequence). The length of the CDR3 is 17 residues. The CDR3 region is CASSTTKTGRSTDTQYF. In nucleotides, the CDR3 is TGTGCCAGCAGTACAACCAAGACGGGACGGAGCACAGATACGCAGTATTTT.

The CDR3 DNA follows: TGTGCCAGCAGTTACGAGGGTAACAACTATGGCTACACCTTC. Its protein product is CASSYEGNNYGYTF. The J gene is TRBJ1-2, the V gene TRBV6-5, with no clear D. Germline values: CDR1 MNHEY, CDR2 SVGAGI. V lost 2 bases and J 2 bases, leaving 9 bases between the germline ends. CDR3 length: 14 residues.

The CDR3 nucleotides read TGTGCCTGGGGAAAAGATCTAGGGACTAGAGGCACAGATACGCAGTATTTT. It is translated as CAWGKDLGTRGTDTQYF. This rearrangement joins TRBV30 to TRBJ2-3; 8 bases line up with TRBD2. Per the germline V gene, CDR1 is GTSNPN and CDR2 is SVGIG (reference sequence). CDR3 length equals 17 residues. V trimming: 5 bases; J trimming: 1 base; junction bases outside the gene matches: 14.

The chain uses TRBV4-1 and TRBJ2-3; 8 bases are a match to TRBD2. The CDR3 runs to 19 residues. The germline V gene encodes CDR1 MGHRA and CDR2 YSYEKL. V shed 0 bases and J 1 base; nucleotides not matched to a gene: 12. CDR3 amino acids: CASSQELLAVWYRTDTQYF. The CDR3 DNA reads as TGCGCCAGCAGCCAAGAGCTACTAGCGGTTTGGTACCGCACAGATACGCAGTATTTT.

The chain uses TRBV24-1 and TRBJ1-5; 7 positions match TRBD1. CDR1 is KGHDR and CDR2 is SFDVKD in the germline V gene. V gave up 3 bases and J gave up 0 bases; unmatched junction bases: 4. CDR3 length: 16 amino acids. For the CDR3, the DNA is TGTGCCACCAGTGATCCAACAGGGGATAGCAATCAGCCCCAGCATTTT. Protein: CATSDPTGDSNQPQHF.

The chain is built from TRBV6-1 and TRBJ2-2; TRBD2 matches 14 bases. CDR1 and CDR2 from the germline V gene are MNHNS and SASEGT. The V segment lost 4 bases and the J segment 7 bases; nucleotides outside the gene matches: 8. This CDR3 comprises 17 residues. The CDR3 is CASSVGLAGGQIGELFF. DNA for the CDR3: TGTGCCAGCAGTGTCGGACTAGCGGGGGGTCAAATCGGGGAGCTGTTTTTT.

The chain employs TRBV4-1 and TRBJ2-7; tentative D call: TRBD1 (6 bases). Between the trimmed V and J ends, which lost 0 bases and 5 bases, there was a span of 17 bases. The CDR3 loop spans 16 amino acids. The germline gives CDR1 MGHRA, CDR2 YSYEKL. CDR3 loop: CASSQEWTDYFDEQYV. Here the CDR3 DNA reads TGCGCCAGCAGCCAAGAGTGGACAGATTACTTCGACGAGCAGTACGTC.

The rearrangement joins TRBV5-8 to TRBJ1-1; 8 nucleotides agree with TRBD1. CDR1 and CDR2 (germline): SGHTS, YDEGEE. V lost 7 bases and J lost 3; bases outside the gene matches: 20. The CDR3 is 18 residues long. The CDR3 loop is CASPWDPLRQGRHTEAFF. The CDR3, as DNA: TGTGCCAGCCCGTGGGACCCACTAAGACAGGGGCGGCACACTGAAGCTTTCTTT.

The chain combines TRBV19 with TRBJ2-2; tentative D call: TRBD2 (6 bases). The germline gives CDR1 LNHDA, CDR2 SQIVND (reference sequence). Deletions cut 5 bases from V and 7 bases from J, with 14 bases between. This CDR3 is built from 14 residues. The CDR3 spells CASSPTWGDGELFF. The CDR3 nucleotides read TGTGCCAGTAGTCCGACTTGGGGGGACGGGGAGCTGTTTTTT.

The chain has TRBV7-9 and TRBJ2-3, with a possible D match to TRBD2 (6 bases). The CDR3 totals 14 residues. V was trimmed by 8 bases and J by 5 bases, leaving 17 bases between them. Germline CDR1 reads SEHNR; CDR2 reads FQNEAQ (reference sequence). CDR3: CASYRGGAGDTQYF. The CDR3 DNA is TGTGCCAGCTATCGAGGAGGGGCGGGAGATACGCAGTATTTT.

This rearrangement joins TRBV9 to TRBJ1-3, with TRBD1 identical over 9 bases. CDR3 length: 18 amino acids. V dropped 4 bases and J dropped 0; count of bases not matched to a gene: 11. Germline loops: CDR1 SGDLS, CDR2 YYNGEE. CDR3 region: CASSQRGTGFFSGNTIYF. CDR3 nucleotides: TGTGCCAGCAGCCAAAGGGGGACAGGGTTTTTCTCTGGAAACACCATATATTTT.

This chain joins TRBV27 and TRBJ2-3; D is possibly TRBD2 (6 bases). Trimming cost V 3 bases and J 4 bases, with 8 bases left between them. The CDR3 has 13 residues. The germline gives CDR1 MNHEY, CDR2 SMNVEV (reference sequence). The CDR3 is CASSFRGADTQYF. As DNA, the CDR3 is TGTGCCAGCAGTTTCCGCGGGGCAGATACGCAGTATTTT.

The CDR3 nucleotides read TGTGCCAGCAGCTTAACGGAGGGGGGTGAGCAGTACGTC. Translating it yields CASSLTEGGEQYV. The chain couples TRBV7-3 to TRBJ2-7; D possibly uses TRBD1 or TRBD2 (6 bases each). V gave up 0 bases and J gave up 7 bases, with 10 bases separating them. CDR1 and CDR2 (germline): SGHTA, FQGTGA. CDR3 length: 13 amino acids.

The genes are TRBV6-1 and TRBJ1-2, with D maybe TRBD1 (6 bases). The CDR3 has 15 residues. CDR1 and CDR2 (germline): MNHNS, SASEGT. V was clipped by 3 bases and J by 4 bases, with 15 bases between them. This CDR3 is CASSDNSKGGYGYTF. The CDR3 DNA is TGTGCCAGCAGTGACAACAGCAAAGGGGGCTATGGCTACACCTTC.

The chain uses TRBV7-2 and TRBJ1-3; D remains unclear. The CDR3 contains 13 residues. Germline assignment: CDR1 SGHTA and CDR2 FQGNSA. V gave up 4 bases and J gave up 4 bases, with 8 bases separating them. CDR3 residues: CASSSGFGNTIYF. As DNA, the CDR3 is TGTGCCAGCAGCTCGGGTTTCGGAAACACCATATATTTT. Full variable domain (missing parts from reference TRBV7-2 and TRBJ1-3): GAGVSQSPSNKVTEKGKDVELRCDPISGHTALYWYRQSLGQGLEFLIYFQGNSAPDKSGLPSDRFSAERTGGSVSTLTIQRTQQEDSAVYLCASSSGFGNTIYFGEGSWLTVV.

This chain joins TRBV11-2 and TRBJ1-1; D unresolved. Germline CDR1 reads SGHAT; CDR2 reads FQNNGV. The V end was cut by 1 base, the J end by 4 bases, with 10 bases between. The CDR3 covers 14 residues. The CDR3 DNA follows: TGTGCCAGCAGCTTAGGGGGTTTCGCCACTGAAGCTTTCTTT. This sequence encodes CASSLGGFATEAFF.

This clone was seen a handful of times. V and J are TRBV29-1 and TRBJ2-2; tentatively, D is TRBD2 (5 bases). V lost 6 bases and J lost 5, with 16 bases in between. The CDR3 is 14 residues long. The V gene's germline CDR1 is SQVTM and CDR2 ANQGSEA. CDR3 protein: CSVRDGGPTGELFF. CDR3 nucleotides: TGCAGCGTGAGAGACGGAGGCCCTACCGGGGAGCTGTTTTTT.

The gene calls are TRBV4-1 and TRBJ2-1, with 8 bases fitting TRBD2. Germline values: CDR1 MGHRA, CDR2 YSYEKL. This CDR3 spans 18 amino acids. V gave up 0 bases and J gave up 0 bases; unmatched junction bases: 7. CDR3 residues: CASSQDLSGGFSYNEQFF. The CDR3 DNA sequence: TGCGCCAGCAGCCAAGATCTTTCGGGGGGGTTCTCCTACAATGAGCAGTTCTTC.